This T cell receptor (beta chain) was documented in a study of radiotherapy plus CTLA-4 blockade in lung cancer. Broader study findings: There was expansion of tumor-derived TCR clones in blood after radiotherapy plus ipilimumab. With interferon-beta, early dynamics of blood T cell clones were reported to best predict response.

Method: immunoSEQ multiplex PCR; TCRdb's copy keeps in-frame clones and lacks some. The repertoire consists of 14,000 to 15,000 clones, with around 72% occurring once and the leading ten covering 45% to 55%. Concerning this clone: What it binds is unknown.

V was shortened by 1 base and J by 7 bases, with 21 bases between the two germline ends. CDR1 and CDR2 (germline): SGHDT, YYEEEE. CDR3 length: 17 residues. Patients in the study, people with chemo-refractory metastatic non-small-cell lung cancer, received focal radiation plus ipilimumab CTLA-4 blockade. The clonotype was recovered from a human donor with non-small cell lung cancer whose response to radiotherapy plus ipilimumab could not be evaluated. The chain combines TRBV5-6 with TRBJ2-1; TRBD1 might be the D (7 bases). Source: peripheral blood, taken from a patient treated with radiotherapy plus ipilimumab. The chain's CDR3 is CASSLFQGGAGWNEQFF. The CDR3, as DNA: TGTGCCAGCAGCTTGTTTCAGGGGGGCGCTGGATGGAATGAGCAGTTCTTC.